This T cell receptor beta chain derives from a study of Graves' ophthalmopathy and Graves' hyperthyroidism. TCR beta CDR3 amplification used RNA transcripts. HTBI-primed first-round RT-PCR preceded second-round multiplex PCR. TCRdb reprocessed the multiplex PCR reads with MiXCR, giving one entry per CDR3 protein. Among some 750,000 distinct CDR3 sequences listed, 40% were seen once. The V gene lost 6 bases and the J gene lost 0 bases, with 11 bases spanning the gap. CDR1 is DFQATT, CDR2 SNEGSKA, per germline (reference sequence). The CDR3 is 13 residues long. The chain is built from TRBV20-1 and TRBJ1-1, with unresolved D. The material sequenced was peripheral blood. This TCR was sampled from an adult man with Graves' ophthalmopathy. CDR3 in DNA: TGCAGTGCCACAAGGTTCGTGAACACTGAAGCTTTCTTT. Translation gives CSATRFVNTEAFF.